This TCR beta chain emerged from a study of blood T cell repertoires in COVID-19 (dated by TCRdb to about 2020). Concerning the study at large: Samples covering the acute and convalescent phases of COVID-19 were provided by collaborators in the United States, Italy and Spain. The material from the prospective study consisted of cDNA or gDNA derived from T cells, B-cell-depleted T cells, or PBMCs. Subjects who had been exposed to COVID-19, were actively infected with it, or had recovered from it provided the deeply sampled blood TCRbeta repertoires that made up the dataset. The repertoires were released in a freely available public database meant as a resource for research on the immune response to SARS-CoV-2. The samples were drawn from the first 160 participants of the ongoing ImmuneRACE study and from more than 1,000 subjects provided by 6 global collaborators. The sample metadata nearly always contained a de-identified subject ID, COVID-19 status, age in years and sex. Where available, HLA class I and class II types were taken from metadata supplied by the sample provider and were not determined by assay-based typing. Paper-wide results and their limitations: The amount of clinical and demographic metadata varied by source and participant and was provided uncurated.

V sheds 5 bases and J sheds 2 bases, leaving 18 bases between their ends. The CDR3, cysteine through phenylalanine, is 16 amino acids long. The kept DNA is CDR3 alone, 48 bases in frame from the first base. The germline V gene encodes CDR1 SGHNT and CDR2 YENEEA. TCRbeta CDR3 regions were amplified from genomic DNA using the immunoSEQ Assay, a bias-controlled multiplex PCR. The source study handled its data this way. The number of nucleated cells in each sample was estimated from the amplification of reference gene primers within the assay. Sequence reads were collapsed and filtered to measure the absolute abundance of every unique TCRbeta CDR3 rearrangement. Productive Simpson clonality was computed per sample as the square root of Simpson's diversity index over productive rearrangements. TCRdb's version of the immuneACCESS table is confined to in-frame rearrangements and falls short of the full clone set. An unresolved V gene accounts for under half of the shortfall where checked; the remainder is of unknown origin. That table supplies the V and J calls and clone size; D and trimming were determined from the DNA. This sample lists 300,000 to 400,000 clones; approximately 87% were detected once. Under 5% of the sample belongs to the ten largest clones.

As regards this clone: It has no known antigen specificity. It has no much larger one-base neighbor in the sample; base qualities were not kept.

Each collaborating institution followed its own protocols to collect whole blood in K2EDTA tubes. For TCRbeta analysis, collaborator samples were shipped as frozen whole blood, as isolated PBMCs, or as DNA extracted from either sample type. The sample consisted of peripheral blood. This clonotype was sampled from a woman in her forties or fifties with active or convalescent COVID-19. The chain employs TRBV11-3 and TRBJ1-1; a tentative D match to TRBD1 spans 5 bases. The CDR3: CASSKSVGGSNTEAFF. The sequenced DNA: TGTGCCAGCAGCAAATCCGTGGGGGGGTCAAACACTGAAGCTTTCTTT.